This is a list of T cell receptor beta chains from one sample in a study. TCRdb re-called the 5' RACE reads with MiXCR, one entry per CDR3 protein. The sample records 60,000 to 65,000 distinct CDR3 sequences, 25% to 35% being singletons. The sequenced material came from tumor-infiltrating naive CD4+ T cells sorted from the breast tumor. All receptors derive from a female donor with breast cancer. CDR3s include the opening cysteine and the closing phenylalanine or tryptophan. The D gene is left open where the match is weak.

j_call: TRBJ1-2; v_call: TRBV5-1; d_call: NA; cdr3_aa: CASSPGDSNYGYTF
j_call: TRBJ1-1; v_call: TRBV3-1; d_call: TRBD1; cdr3_aa: CASSHGQGINTEAFF
j_call: TRBJ1-2; v_call: TRBV19; d_call: NA; cdr3_aa: CASSRGQRGYTF
j_call: TRBJ1-5; v_call: TRBV7-2; d_call: NA; cdr3_aa: CASSLVGTSNQPQHF
j_call: TRBJ2-5; v_call: TRBV4-1; d_call: NA; cdr3_aa: CASSHLQETQYF
j_call: TRBJ2-5; v_call: TRBV5-1; d_call: TRBD2; cdr3_aa: CASSLGLAGVIGEETQYF
j_call: TRBJ1-1; v_call: TRBV30; d_call: NA; cdr3_aa: CAWSVDMNTEAFF
j_call: TRBJ2-2; v_call: TRBV5-1; d_call: TRBD1; cdr3_aa: CASSWRSGQGNTGELFF
j_call: TRBJ2-7; v_call: TRBV7-9; d_call: NA; cdr3_aa: CASSPPSYEQYF
j_call: TRBJ1-2; v_call: TRBV7-9; d_call: TRBD1; cdr3_aa: CASSLGSQGPAHYTF
j_call: TRBJ1-6; v_call: TRBV12-3/TRBV12-4; d_call: TRBD1; cdr3_aa: CASSRNRQGNSPLHF
j_call: TRBJ2-6; v_call: TRBV30; d_call: TRBD2; cdr3_aa: CAWRVVLRGAAGANVLTF
j_call: TRBJ1-5; v_call: TRBV20-1; d_call: NA; cdr3_aa: CSAKSLVQPQHF
j_call: TRBJ1-2; v_call: TRBV12-3/TRBV12-4; d_call: TRBD1; cdr3_aa: CASSGTDVNPNYGYTF
j_call: TRBJ2-5; v_call: TRBV7-9; d_call: NA; cdr3_aa: CASTWSQTQYF
j_call: TRBJ2-2; v_call: TRBV15; d_call: NA; cdr3_aa: CATSRGSGYTGELFF
j_call: TRBJ2-4; v_call: TRBV4-1; d_call: NA; cdr3_aa: CASSHSQLAKNIQYF
j_call: TRBJ2-3; v_call: TRBV9; d_call: TRBD2; cdr3_aa: CASSASGDYTDTQYF
j_call: TRBJ2-7; v_call: TRBV7-8; d_call: TRBD2; cdr3_aa: CASSPGGLAASYEQYF
j_call: TRBJ2-7; v_call: TRBV7-2; d_call: NA; cdr3_aa: CASSLRPVDGEQYF
j_call: TRBJ2-3; v_call: TRBV28; d_call: NA; cdr3_aa: CASSPNKIDRDTDTQYF
j_call: TRBJ1-2; v_call: TRBV3-1; d_call: NA; cdr3_aa: CASSHPPGNGYTF
j_call: TRBJ2-5; v_call: TRBV7-8; d_call: NA; cdr3_aa: CASSFRRYQETQYF
j_call: TRBJ1-1; v_call: TRBV7-8; d_call: NA; cdr3_aa: CASSSRVLGTEAFF
j_call: TRBJ2-7; v_call: TRBV9; d_call: TRBD1; cdr3_aa: CASSVDRDEQYF
j_call: TRBJ2-3; v_call: TRBV6-1; d_call: TRBD1; cdr3_aa: CASSVRQGSTDTQYF
j_call: TRBJ2-7; v_call: TRBV7-8; d_call: TRBD2; cdr3_aa: CASLLGTSGIEQYF
j_call: TRBJ2-5; v_call: TRBV7-3; d_call: TRBD1; cdr3_aa: CASSSGQMETQYF